The 13 T cell receptor beta chains below all came from one sample that was sequenced in a study of T cell responses to AZD1222 COVID-19 vaccine. This table comes from immunoSEQ multiplex PCR, and its TCRdb copy is limited to in-frame clones, with some not included. The profile covers 99,000 or so clones, with roughly 87% appearing a single time and 4% to 6% taken by the ten largest. This sample comprised peripheral blood, obtained on day 0 of AZD1222 vaccination. Source of these receptors: an adult in good health.

The chain employs TRBV4-2 and TRBJ1-3, with D possibly TRBD1 on 5 matching bases. The V gene's germline CDR1 is LGHNA and CDR2 YNFKEQ. The CDR3 is made up of 16 amino acids. V was pared by 6 bases and J by 0 bases, with 15 bases between. The CDR3 reads CASSRTGRDSGNTIYF. The CDR3 DNA reads TGTGCCAGCAGTCGGACGGGCAGGGACTCTGGAAACACCATATATTTT.

The chain joins TRBV7-2 to TRBJ1-1; TRBD1 might be the D (5 bases). The CDR3 contains 14 residues. Per germline, CDR1 SGHTA and CDR2 FQGNSA. Deletions cut 0 bases from V and 5 bases from J, with 10 bases between. The CDR3 region is CASSLAGVRTEAFF. CDR3 sequence (DNA): TGTGCCAGCAGCTTAGCGGGGGTTCGAACTGAAGCTTTCTTT.

This clone was recorded once. The chain joins TRBV20-1 to TRBJ1-2, with no clear D. CDR3 length: 11 amino acids. From germline, CDR1 is DFQATT and CDR2 SNEGSKA (reference sequence). V lost 4 bases, J lost 8 bases, and 11 bases lay in between. The DNA for the CDR3 is TGCAGTGCTAAAGACACCCCCGGCTACACCTTC. Residues: CSAKDTPGYTF.

The gene calls are TRBV12-3 or TRBV12-4 and TRBJ2-7; TRBD1 might be the D (5 bases). The length of the CDR3 is 13 residues. Deletions cut 5 bases from V and 4 bases from J, with 12 bases between. The CDR3, as DNA: TGTGCCAGCAGTCAGGGTTTCGGGTACGAGCAGTACTTC. Amino acid sequence: CASSQGFGYEQYF.

This clone was seen only once. The V and J genes are TRBV29-1 and TRBJ2-7; possible D gene TRBD1, 5 bases. With 2 bases removed from V and 7 bases from J, the gap between germline ends came to 15 bases. The length of the CDR3 is 13 residues. Germline loops: CDR1 SQVTM, CDR2 ANQGSEA. The CDR3 DNA reads TGCAGCGTTGAAATTGGCAGGGCTCAGGAGCAGTACTTC. Residues: CSVEIGRAQEQYF.

The chain uses TRBV11-2 and TRBJ2-7; no clear D. Germline CDR1 reads SGHAT; CDR2 reads FQNNGV. This CDR3 contains 14 residues. Trimming left V 1 base short and J 3 bases short, with 10 bases between. CDR3 sequence: CASSLGDASYEQYF. In DNA form, the CDR3 reads TGTGCCAGCAGCTTAGGAGACGCGAGCTACGAGCAGTACTTC.

The chain carries TRBV6-6 and TRBJ1-6; 8 positions match TRBD1. The V gene end was trimmed by 2 bases and the J gene end by 7 bases; junction bases not matched to a gene: 7. CDR1 and CDR2 (germline): MNHNY, SVGAGI (reference sequence). The CDR3 has 16 amino acids. The CDR3 DNA is TGTGCCAGCAGTTACGGACAGGGTGGAACGAATTCACCCCTCCACTTT. Protein product: CASSYGQGGTNSPLHF.

The chain uses TRBV6-2 or TRBV6-3 and TRBJ2-3; the match to TRBD2 covers 13 bases. CDR1 MNHEY and CDR2 SVGEGT come from the germline V gene. Germline trimming cut 5 bases from V and 5 bases from J; bases unmatched to any gene: 4. This CDR3 is 15 amino acids long. The CDR3 sequence: CASSTSGGALDTQYF. CDR3 sequence (DNA): TGTGCCAGCAGTACTAGCGGGGGGGCACTAGATACGCAGTATTTT.

The chain employs TRBV5-1 and TRBJ1-1, with D hard to call. The CDR3 covers 17 residues. Germline V lookup: CDR1 SGHRS, CDR2 YFSETQ. With 0 bases removed from V and 5 bases from J, the gap between germline ends came to 20 bases. This chain's CDR3 is CASSLGFTAPIGTEAFF. The CDR3 region has the DNA TGCGCCAGCAGCTTGGGCTTTACAGCGCCTATAGGGACTGAAGCTTTCTTT.

In this sample, this clone turned up once. The J gene is TRBJ1-1, the V gene TRBV2, with 7 positions matching TRBD1. Unmatched junction bases numbered 7, after V lost 6 bases and J lost 3 bases. CDR1 is SNHLY, CDR2 FYNNEI, per germline. The CDR3 is made up of 14 amino acids. CDR3 region: CASREQGRYTEAFF. CDR3 DNA: TGTGCCAGCAGGGAACAGGGGAGGTACACTGAAGCTTTCTTT.

V usage is TRBV19 and J usage is TRBJ2-5; TRBD2 matches at 13 bases. There are 19 residues in the CDR3. Looked up from germline, CDR1 is LNHDA and CDR2 is SQIVND (reference sequence). The J segment lost 7 bases and the V segment lost 4 bases, leaving 18 bases of the junction unmatched. DNA for the CDR3: TGTGCCAGTAGTAAATCCGGGACTAGCGGGGCGGCCGGGAAGGGGACCCAGTACTTC. Protein product: CASSKSGTSGAAGKGTQYF.

This clone has a single count. This chain uses TRBV7-3 with TRBJ2-5; the D call may be TRBD1 or TRBD2 (6 bases each). This CDR3 region has 15 residues. CDR1 is SGHTA and CDR2 is FQGTGA in the germline V gene. V was cut by 5 bases and J by 4 bases, with 17 bases left in between. The CDR3 DNA reads as TGTGCCAGCAGCCCCGGGGGCAGCGTTGGAGAGACCCAGTACTTC. Translating it yields CASSPGGSVGETQYF.

This rearrangement joins TRBV7-9 to TRBJ2-1, with D tentatively TRBD1 (5 bases). Germline V gene sequence: CDR1 SEHNR, CDR2 FQNEAQ (reference sequence). V lost 2 bases, J lost 9 bases, and 11 bases lay in between. The length of the CDR3 is 13 residues. CDR3 nucleotides: TGTGCCAGCAGCTTATTTGCCAGGGTTGAGCAGTTCTTC. It translates to CASSLFARVEQFF.